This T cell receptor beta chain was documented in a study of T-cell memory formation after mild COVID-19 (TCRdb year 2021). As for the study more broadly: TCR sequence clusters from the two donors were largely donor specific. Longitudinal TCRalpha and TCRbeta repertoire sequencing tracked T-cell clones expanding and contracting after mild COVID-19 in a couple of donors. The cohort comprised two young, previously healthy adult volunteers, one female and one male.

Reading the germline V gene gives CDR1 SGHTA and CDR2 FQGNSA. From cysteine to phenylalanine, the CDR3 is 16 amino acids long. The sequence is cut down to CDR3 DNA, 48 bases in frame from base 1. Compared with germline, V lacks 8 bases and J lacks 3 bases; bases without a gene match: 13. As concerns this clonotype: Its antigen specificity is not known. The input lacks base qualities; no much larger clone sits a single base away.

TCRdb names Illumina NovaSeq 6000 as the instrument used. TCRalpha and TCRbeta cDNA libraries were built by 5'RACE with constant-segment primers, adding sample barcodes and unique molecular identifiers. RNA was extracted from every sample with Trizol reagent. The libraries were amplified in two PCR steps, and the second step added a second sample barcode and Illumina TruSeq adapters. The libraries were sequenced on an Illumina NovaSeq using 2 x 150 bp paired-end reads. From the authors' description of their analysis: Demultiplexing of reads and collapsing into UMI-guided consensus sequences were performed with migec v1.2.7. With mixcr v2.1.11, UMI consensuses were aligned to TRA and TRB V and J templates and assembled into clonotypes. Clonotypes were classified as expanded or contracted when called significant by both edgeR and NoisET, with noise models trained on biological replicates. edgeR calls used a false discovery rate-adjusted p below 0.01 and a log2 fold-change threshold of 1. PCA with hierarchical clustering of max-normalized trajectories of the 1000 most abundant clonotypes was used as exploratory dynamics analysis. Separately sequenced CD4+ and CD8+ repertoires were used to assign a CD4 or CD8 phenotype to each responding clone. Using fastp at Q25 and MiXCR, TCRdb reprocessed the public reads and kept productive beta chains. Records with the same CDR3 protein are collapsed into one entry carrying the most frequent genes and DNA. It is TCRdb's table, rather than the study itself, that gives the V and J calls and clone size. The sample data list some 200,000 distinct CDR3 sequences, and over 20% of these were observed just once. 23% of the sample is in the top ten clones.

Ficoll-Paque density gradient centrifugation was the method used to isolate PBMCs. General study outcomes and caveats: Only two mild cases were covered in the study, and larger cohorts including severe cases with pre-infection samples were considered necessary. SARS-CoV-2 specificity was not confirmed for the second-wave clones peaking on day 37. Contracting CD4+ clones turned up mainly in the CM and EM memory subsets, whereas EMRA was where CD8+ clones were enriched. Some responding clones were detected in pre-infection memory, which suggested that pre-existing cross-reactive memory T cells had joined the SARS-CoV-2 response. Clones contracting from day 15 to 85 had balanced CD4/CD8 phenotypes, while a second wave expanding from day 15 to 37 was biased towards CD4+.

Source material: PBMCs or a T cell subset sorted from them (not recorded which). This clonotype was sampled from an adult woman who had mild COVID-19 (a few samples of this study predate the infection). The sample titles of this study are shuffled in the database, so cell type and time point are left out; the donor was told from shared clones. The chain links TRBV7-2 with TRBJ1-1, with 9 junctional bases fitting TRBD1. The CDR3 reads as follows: CASRYTGTGPHTEAFF. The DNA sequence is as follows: TGTGCCAGCCGCTACACCGGGACAGGGCCCCACACTGAAGCTTTCTTT.